The sequence of this T cell receptor beta chain was determined in a study of cytomegalovirus exposure and HLA in healthy donors. Of note for this clone: Its antigen is as yet unknown.

Whole-study results and caveats: There were reportedly fewer N-insertions in an Asian-associated ancestry cluster than the approximately 630-donor mean, in a later analysis. As immune exposure information, only CMV serostatus was available. An analysis done earlier found most TCR beta V segments productive about 87% or about 30% of the time.

The germline gives CDR1 SGHRS, CDR2 YFSETQ. The CDR3 spans 16 residues. V dropped 7 bases and J dropped 0; count of bases not matched to a gene: 10. Amplification used 60 Vbeta primers and 13 Jbeta primers. Data came from immunoSEQ multiplex PCR; TCRdb stores just in-frame clones and leaves some out. There are about 65,000 clones in the sample; about 72% occur only once, and 2.5% to 3.5% lies in the top ten. The V gene is TRBV5-1, the J gene TRBJ1-1; 9 bases match TRBD1. The receptor was isolated from a girl aged 10-17 years in good health and CMV-seropositive. The sample consisted of PBMCs. In DNA, the CDR3 is TGCGCCAGCGGAGCCGGGACAGGGATCATGAACACTGAAGCTTTCTTT. It translates to CASGAGTGIMNTEAFF.